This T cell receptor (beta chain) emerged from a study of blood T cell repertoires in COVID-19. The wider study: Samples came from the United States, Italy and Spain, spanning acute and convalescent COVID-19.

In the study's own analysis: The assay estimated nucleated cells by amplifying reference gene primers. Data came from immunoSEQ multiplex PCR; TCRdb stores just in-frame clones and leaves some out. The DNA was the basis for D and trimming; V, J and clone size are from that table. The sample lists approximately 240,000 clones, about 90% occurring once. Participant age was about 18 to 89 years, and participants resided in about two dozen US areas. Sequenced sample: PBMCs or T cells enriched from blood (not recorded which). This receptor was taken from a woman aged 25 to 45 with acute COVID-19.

The DNA of the CDR3 is TGTGCCAGCAGCGTACCGGGACAGCAAGTTATGAACACTGAAGCTTTCTTT. Amino acid sequence: CASSVPGQQVMNTEAFF. V usage is TRBV5-4 and J usage is TRBJ1-1; 7 bases map to TRBD1. From germline, CDR1 is SGHNT and CDR2 YYREEE (reference sequence). After removal of 4 bases from V and 0 bases from J, the junction contained 12 bases not matched to a gene. This CDR3 is 17 amino acids long.